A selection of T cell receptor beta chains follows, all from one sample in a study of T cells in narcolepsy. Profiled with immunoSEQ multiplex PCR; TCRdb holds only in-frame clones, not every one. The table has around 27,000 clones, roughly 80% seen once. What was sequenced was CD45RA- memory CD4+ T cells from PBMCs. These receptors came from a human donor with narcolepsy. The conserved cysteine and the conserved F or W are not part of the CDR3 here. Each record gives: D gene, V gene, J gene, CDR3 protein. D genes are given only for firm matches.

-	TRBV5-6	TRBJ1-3	ASSYLGGLTGNTIY
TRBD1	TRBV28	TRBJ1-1	ASRLPGQPIEAF
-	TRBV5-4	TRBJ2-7	ASSSRAGSYEQY
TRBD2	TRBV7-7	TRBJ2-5	ASSYSGSKGETQY
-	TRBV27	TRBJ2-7	ASSLNPDRYEQY
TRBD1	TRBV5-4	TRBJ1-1	ASSPNRGGTEAF
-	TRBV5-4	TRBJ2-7	ASSSRSRDEQY
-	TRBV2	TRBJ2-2	ASKGSRDGATGELF
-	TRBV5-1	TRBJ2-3	ASSPRGVGTDTQY
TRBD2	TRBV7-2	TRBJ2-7	ASSPPGLAGIEQY
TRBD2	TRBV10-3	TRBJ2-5	AISRLAQSKETQY
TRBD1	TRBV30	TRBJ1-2	AWKMTGGLYGYT
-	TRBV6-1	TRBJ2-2	ASRGGGNTGELF
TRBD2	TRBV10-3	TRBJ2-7	AIRTSGGYEQY
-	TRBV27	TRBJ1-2	ASRPRGGRYGYT
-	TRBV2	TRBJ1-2	ASSDFFGGGYT
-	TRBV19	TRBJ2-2	ASSMVPSGELF
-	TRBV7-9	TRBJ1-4	ASSFGQPNEKLF
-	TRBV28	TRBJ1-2	ASSQRTALRGYT
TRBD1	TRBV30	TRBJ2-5	AWSPQKGTGVSETQY
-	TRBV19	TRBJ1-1	ASSIGQGRGRTEAF
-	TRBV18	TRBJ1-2	ASSPRTEPNYGYT
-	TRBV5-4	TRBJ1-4	ASSLQGSTEKLF
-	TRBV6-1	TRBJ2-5	ASSESLGETQY
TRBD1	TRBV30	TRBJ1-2	AWRPPGGLTGEGYT
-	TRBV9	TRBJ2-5	ASSDSSRWAETQY
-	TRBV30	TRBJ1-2	AWSVLGQGFTYGYT
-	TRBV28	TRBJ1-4	ASTRPGVSEKLF
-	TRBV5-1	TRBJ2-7	ASSLGRVYEQY
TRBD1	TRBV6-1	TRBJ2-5	ASRAGTAYQETQY
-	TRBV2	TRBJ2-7	ASRGWGEQY
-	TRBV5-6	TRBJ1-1	ASSPPRGYTEAF
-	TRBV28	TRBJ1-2	ASSFPAGTVDYGYT